Each of the 20 T cell receptor beta chains below was sequenced from the same sample in a study of T cell responses to AZD1222 COVID-19 vaccine. The data were produced by immunoSEQ multiplex PCR, yet TCRdb's version contains in-frame clones alone and is incomplete. The profile shows over 100,000 clones, around 90% of them singletons. Sequenced material: peripheral blood, taken 28 days after the second AZD1222 dose. These TCRs come from an adult who received the AZD1222 COVID-19 vaccine.

The chain combines TRBV19 with TRBJ1-2, with a weak D call TRBD1 (6 bases). Trimming removed 7 bases from V and 4 bases from J, with 22 bases in between. There are 16 residues in the CDR3. Germline lookup yields CDR1 LNHDA and CDR2 SQIVND (reference sequence). CDR3 sequence (DNA): TGTGCCAGTACCCCTGCCCCCCGGACAGCCTCCTATGGCTACACCTTC. It encodes CASTPAPRTASYGYTF.

This sequence joins TRBV5-5 and TRBJ1-1; 8 bases align to TRBD1. The CDR3 runs 14 residues. Per germline, CDR1 SGHKS and CDR2 YYEKEE (reference sequence). After removal of 4 bases from V and 1 base from J, the junction contained 3 bases not matched to a gene. CDR3 sequence (DNA): TGTGCCAGCAGCCGTACAGGGGGGAACACTGAAGCTTTCTTT. This codes for CASSRTGGNTEAFF. Complete variable domain (other parts from reference TRBV5-5 and TRBJ1-1): DAGVTQSPTHLIKTRGQQVTLRCSPISGHKSVSWYQQVLGQGPQFIFQYYEKEERGRGNFPDRFSARQFPNYSSELNVNALLLGDSALYLCASSRTGGNTEAFFGQGTRLTVV.

The chain uses TRBV24-1 and TRBJ1-1, with D possibly matching TRBD1 (6 bases). CDR3 size: 16 residues. The V gene lost 3 bases and the J gene lost 5 bases, with 18 bases spanning the gap. CDR1 KGHDR and CDR2 SFDVKD come from the germline V gene. Here the CDR3 reads CATSDSTRGHETEAFF. As DNA, the CDR3 is TGTGCCACCAGTGATAGCACCCGGGGGCATGAAACTGAAGCTTTCTTT.

The sample holds one count of this clone. This chain uses TRBV7-3 with TRBJ2-6; D not certain. CDR1 and CDR2 (germline): SGHTA, FQGTGA. Trimming pared 6 bases from V and 0 bases from J, leaving 18 bases between. The CDR3 has 18 amino acids. CDR3 in amino acids: CASSPQGGGISGANVLTF. In DNA form, the CDR3 reads TGTGCCAGCAGTCCCCAAGGTGGTGGGATCTCTGGGGCCAACGTCCTGACTTTC.

This sequence joins TRBV18 and TRBJ1-2, with 9 bases fitting TRBD1. Germline values: CDR1 KGHSH, CDR2 LQKENI. There are 14 residues in the CDR3. The V and J ends lost 3 bases and 3 bases, in that order; junction bases with no gene match: 2. CDR3 amino acids: CASSPTGGHYGYTF. Written as DNA, the CDR3 is TGTGCCAGCTCACCGACAGGGGGTCACTATGGCTACACCTTC.

The genes are TRBV6-2 or TRBV6-3 and TRBJ1-2, with TRBD1 matching over 9 bases. The V gene end was trimmed by 6 bases and the J gene end by 10 bases; junction bases not matched to a gene: 6. CDR1 is MNHEY, CDR2 SVGEGT, per germline. The CDR3 is 12 residues long. The CDR3 region is CASSTGQGDYTF. The CDR3 DNA reads TGTGCCAGCAGCACGGGACAGGGCGACTACACCTTC.

The chain is built from TRBV28 and TRBJ2-6; no clear D gene. V lost 11 bases and J 9 bases, leaving 11 bases between the germline ends. Germline V gene lookup returns CDR1 MDHEN and CDR2 SYDVKM. This CDR3 has 11 residues. For the CDR3, the DNA is TGTGCCGTCCGGGTGGACAACGTCCTGACTTTC. Encoded protein: CAVRVDNVLTF. The variable domain in full, completed from reference TRBV28 and TRBJ2-6, reads DVKVTQSSRYLVKRTGEKVFLECVQDMDHENMFWYRQDPGLGLRLIYFSYDVKMKEKGDIPEGYSVSREKKERFSLILESASTNQTSMYLCAVRVDNVLTFGAGSRLTVL.

V gene TRBV4-1 combines with J gene TRBJ2-1, with 9 bases lining up with TRBD2. Per the germline V gene, CDR1 is MGHRA and CDR2 is YSYEKL. The CDR3 has 16 residues. With 5 bases clipped from V and 4 bases from J, the junction kept 9 bases outside the gene matches. CDR3 in DNA: TGCGCCAGCAGCGGGAGGGCTAGCGGGACTTACAATGAGCAGTTCTTC. It translates to CASSGRASGTYNEQFF.

The chain is built from TRBV2 and TRBJ1-2, with D uncertain. The CDR3 is made up of 15 amino acids. The germline V and J ends were trimmed by 1 base and 4 bases, with 13 bases remaining between them. CDR1 and CDR2 from the germline V gene are SNHLY and FYNNEI. The CDR3 loop is CASSEGWASFYGYTF. The CDR3 DNA reads TGTGCCAGCAGTGAAGGTTGGGCCTCCTTCTATGGCTACACCTTC.

The CDR3 sequence: CASSQESSNTEAFF. DNA for the CDR3: TGCGCCAGCAGCCAAGAATCTTCGAACACTGAAGCTTTCTTT. The gene calls are TRBV4-3 and TRBJ1-1; D is unclear. Germline V gives CDR1 LGHNA, CDR2 YSLEER. CDR3 length: 14 residues. V lost 0 bases to trimming and J lost 1 base, with 6 bases between them.

This chain uses TRBV5-1 with TRBJ2-2; either TRBD1 or TRBD2 may supply D (5 bases each). V shed 1 base and J shed 1 base, with 11 bases lying between them. Per germline, CDR1 SGHRS and CDR2 YFSETQ. The CDR3 contains 16 residues. CDR3 DNA: TGCGCCAGCAGCTTGTGGGGACCTGGGAACACCGGGGAGCTGTTTTTT. Translation: CASSLWGPGNTGELFF.

The CDR3 protein is CASSPRGRAGKSPLHF. CDR3 DNA: TGTGCCAGCAGCCCCCGCGGGAGGGCGGGCAAATCACCCCTCCACTTT. The chain is built from TRBV5-6 and TRBJ1-6; D gene ambiguous. The CDR3 totals 16 residues. CDR1 and CDR2 (germline): SGHDT, YYEEEE. V gave up 4 bases and J gave up 10 bases, with 21 bases separating them.

This clone was seen a single time. The V gene is TRBV28, the J gene TRBJ1-4, with 10 bases aligning to TRBD1. Germline V gene sequence: CDR1 MDHEN, CDR2 SYDVKM. V shed 7 bases, J shed 8 bases, and the junction held 10 bases outside the gene matches. There are 15 residues in the CDR3. The CDR3 bases are TGTGCCAGCAACCGACCGGGACAGGGGAGCGAAAAACTGTTTTTT. Translation: CASNRPGQGSEKLFF.

The chain carries TRBV24-1 and TRBJ2-3; 8 bases match TRBD2. CDR1 and CDR2 from the germline V gene are KGHDR and SFDVKD. The CDR3 runs 15 residues. Losses at the gene ends were 6 bases for V and 0 bases for J; bases not matched to a gene: 4. The CDR3, as DNA: TGTGCCACCAGTTCGGGACTAGGGAGCACAGATACGCAGTATTTT. This gives the protein CATSSGLGSTDTQYF.

The chain employs TRBV23-1 and TRBJ1-5; D is perhaps TRBD1 (6 bases). TRBV23-1 is sorted into the ORF group, with uncertain function. CDR3 length: 18 residues. Trimming pared 2 bases from V and 8 bases from J, leaving 25 bases between. In DNA, the CDR3 is TGCGCCAGCAGTCAACAAATCCCGGACAGACAGCGGCCCAAGCCCCAGCATTTT. Translated: CASSQQIPDRQRPKPQHF.

The chain recombines TRBV6-5 with TRBJ1-4, with unresolved D. CDR1 MNHEY and CDR2 SVGAGI come from the germline V gene. V gave up 3 bases and J gave up 3 bases, with 14 bases separating them. CDR3 length: 16 residues. The CDR3 DNA reads TGTGCCAGCAGTTATTCTACAACCCGCTCTAATGAAAAACTGTTTTTT. This codes for CASSYSTTRSNEKLFF.

The V call is TRBV18, the J call TRBJ1-1, with D possibly being TRBD1 (6 bases). The germline V gene has CDR1 KGHSH and CDR2 LQKENI. V lost 4 bases to trimming and J lost 6 bases, with 18 bases between them. This CDR3 region has 15 residues. The CDR3 loop reads CASSRSGQSRPEAFF. As DNA, the CDR3 is TGTGCCAGCTCACGAAGTGGACAGTCAAGGCCTGAAGCTTTCTTT.

The chain carries TRBV19 and TRBJ1-5; TRBD1 matches 8 bases. V dropped 6 bases and J dropped 7; count of bases not matched to a gene: 5. This CDR3 region has 13 residues. CDR1 is LNHDA, CDR2 SQIVND, per germline (reference sequence). The CDR3 loop is CASRGQGGQPQHF. The CDR3 nucleotides read TGTGCCAGTAGAGGACAGGGTGGACAGCCCCAGCATTTT. Based on the CDR3 plus reference TRBV19 and TRBJ1-5, the full variable domain is DGGITQSPKYLFRKEGQNVTLSCEQNLNHDAMYWYRQDPGQGLRLIYYSQIVNDFQKGDIAEGYSVSREKKESFPLTVTSAQKNPTAFYLCASRGQGGQPQHFGDGTRLSIL.

The V gene is TRBV9, the J gene TRBJ1-2, with TRBD1 identical over 7 bases. Germline trimming cut 6 bases from V and 4 bases from J; bases unmatched to any gene: 15. Per the germline V gene, CDR1 is SGDLS and CDR2 is YYNGEE. This CDR3 spans 16 amino acids. The CDR3, as DNA: TGTGCCAGCACCCATGACGCTCCGGGACAGCTCTATGGCTACACCTTC. Protein: CASTHDAPGQLYGYTF.

This clone was detected only a few times. This chain connects TRBV4-2 to TRBJ2-5, with a weak D call TRBD2 (7 bases). V lost 2 bases and J 5 bases, leaving 18 bases between the germline ends. The CDR3 runs 16 residues. From germline, CDR1 is LGHNA and CDR2 YNFKEQ. In DNA, the CDR3 is TGTGCCAGCAGCCAACGTTCCCGGGGGGCAGACGAGACCCAGTACTTC. The encoded protein is CASSQRSRGADETQYF.